This T cell receptor (beta chain) comes out of a study of blood T cell repertoires in COVID-19. Study-wide background: The United States, Italy and Spain were the sources of the acute and convalescent COVID-19 samples.

Clones were read by immunoSEQ multiplex PCR, and TCRdb kept only the in-frame ones, dropping some. The sample holds about 83,000 clones; 86% are singletons and the top ten take 8%. The sequenced sample consisted of peripheral blood. This TCR was recovered from a man between 45 and 60 years old with active COVID-19.

The DNA of the CDR3 is TGTGCCAGCCGTCTGGGAGGGGTCGGTCAGCCCCAGCATTTT. It specifies CASRLGGVGQPQHF. The genes are TRBV28 and TRBJ1-5; TRBD1 is a possible D gene (5 bases). V was shortened by 8 bases and J by 6 bases, with 17 bases between the two germline ends. This CDR3 spans 14 amino acids. The germline CDR1 and CDR2 sequences are MDHEN and SYDVKM.